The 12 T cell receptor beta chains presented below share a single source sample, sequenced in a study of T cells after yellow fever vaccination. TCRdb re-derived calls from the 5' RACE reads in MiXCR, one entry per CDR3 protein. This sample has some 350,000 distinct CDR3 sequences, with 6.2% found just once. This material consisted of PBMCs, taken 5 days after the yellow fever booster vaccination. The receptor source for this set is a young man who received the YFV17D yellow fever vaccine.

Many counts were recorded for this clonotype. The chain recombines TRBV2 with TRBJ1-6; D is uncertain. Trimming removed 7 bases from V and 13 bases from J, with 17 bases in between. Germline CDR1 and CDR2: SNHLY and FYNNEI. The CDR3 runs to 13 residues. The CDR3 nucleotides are TGTGCCAGCATCGAGGGCCACTCTCCTCCCCTCCACTTT. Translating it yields CASIEGHSPPLHF.

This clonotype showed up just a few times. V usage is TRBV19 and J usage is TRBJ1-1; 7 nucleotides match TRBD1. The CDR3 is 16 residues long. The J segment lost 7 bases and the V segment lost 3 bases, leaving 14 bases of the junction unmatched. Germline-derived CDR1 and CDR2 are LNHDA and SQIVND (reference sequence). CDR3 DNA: TGTGCCAGTAGTATCCGAAAGGGGGCGGCCGCCTTTGAAGCTTTCTTT. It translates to CASSIRKGAAAFEAFF.

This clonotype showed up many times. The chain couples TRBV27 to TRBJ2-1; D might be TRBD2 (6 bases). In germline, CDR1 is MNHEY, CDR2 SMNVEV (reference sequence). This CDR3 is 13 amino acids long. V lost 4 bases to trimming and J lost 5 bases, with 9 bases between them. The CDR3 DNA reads TGTGCCAGCAGTTGGAGGGAGAACAATGAGCAGTTCTTC. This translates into CASSWRENNEQFF.

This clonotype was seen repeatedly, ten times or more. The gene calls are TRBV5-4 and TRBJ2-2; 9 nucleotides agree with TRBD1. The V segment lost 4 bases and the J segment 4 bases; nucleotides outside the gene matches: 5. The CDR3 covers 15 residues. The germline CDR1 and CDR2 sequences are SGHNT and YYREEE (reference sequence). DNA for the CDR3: TGTGCCAGCAGCCGTGGACAGGGGACCACCGGGGAGCTGTTTTTT. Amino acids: CASSRGQGTTGELFF.

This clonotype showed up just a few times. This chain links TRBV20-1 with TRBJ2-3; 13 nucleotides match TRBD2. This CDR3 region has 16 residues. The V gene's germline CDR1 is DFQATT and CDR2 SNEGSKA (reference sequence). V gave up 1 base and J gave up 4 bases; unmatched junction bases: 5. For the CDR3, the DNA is TGCAGTGCTAGAGGTGGACTAGCGGGAGCCCCAGATACGCAGTATTTT. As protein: CSARGGLAGAPDTQYF.

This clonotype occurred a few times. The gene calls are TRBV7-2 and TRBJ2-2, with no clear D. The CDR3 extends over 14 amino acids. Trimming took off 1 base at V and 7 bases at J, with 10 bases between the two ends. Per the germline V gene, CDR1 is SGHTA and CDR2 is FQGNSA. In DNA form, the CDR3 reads TGTGCCAGCAGCTTAGACCTTTTTCTCGGGGAGCTGTTTTTT. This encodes CASSLDLFLGELFF. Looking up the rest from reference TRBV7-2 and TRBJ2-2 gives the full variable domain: GAGVSQSPSNKVTEKGKDVELRCDPISGHTALYWYRQSLGQGLEFLIYFQGNSAPDKSGLPSDRFSAERTGGSVSTLTIQRTQQEDSAVYLCASSLDLFLGELFFGEGSRLTVL.

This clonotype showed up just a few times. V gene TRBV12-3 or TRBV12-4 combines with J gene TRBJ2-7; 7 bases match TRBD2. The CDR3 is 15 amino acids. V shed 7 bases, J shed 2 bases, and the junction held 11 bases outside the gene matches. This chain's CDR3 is CASTWGGDPTYEQYF. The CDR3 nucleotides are TGTGCCAGCACATGGGGGGGAGACCCAACCTACGAGCAGTACTTC.

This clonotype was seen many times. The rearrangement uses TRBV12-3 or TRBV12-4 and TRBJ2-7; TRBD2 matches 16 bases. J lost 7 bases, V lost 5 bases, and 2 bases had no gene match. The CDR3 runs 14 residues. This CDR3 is CASSTGLAGGEQYF. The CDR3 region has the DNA TGTGCCAGCAGTACGGGACTAGCGGGAGGGGAGCAGTACTTC.

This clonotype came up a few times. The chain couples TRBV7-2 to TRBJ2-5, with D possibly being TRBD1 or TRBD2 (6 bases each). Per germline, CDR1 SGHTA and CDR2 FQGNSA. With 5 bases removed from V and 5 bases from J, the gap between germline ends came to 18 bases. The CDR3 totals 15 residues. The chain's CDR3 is CASSISGGTFETQYF. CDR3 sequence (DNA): TGTGCCAGCAGCATAAGTGGGGGGACATTTGAGACCCAGTACTTC.

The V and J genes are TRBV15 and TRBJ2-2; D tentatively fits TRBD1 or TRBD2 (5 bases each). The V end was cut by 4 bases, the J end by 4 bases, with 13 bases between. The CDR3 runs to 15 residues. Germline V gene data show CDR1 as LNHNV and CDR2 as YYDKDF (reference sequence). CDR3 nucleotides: TGTGCCACCAGCACCCAACTAGGGGCCACCGGGGAGCTGTTTTTT. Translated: CATSTQLGATGELFF.

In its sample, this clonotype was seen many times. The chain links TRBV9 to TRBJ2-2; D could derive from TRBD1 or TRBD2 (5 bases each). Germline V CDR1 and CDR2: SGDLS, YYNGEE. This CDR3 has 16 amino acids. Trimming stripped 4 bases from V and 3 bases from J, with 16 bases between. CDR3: CASSSRDPGDTGELFF. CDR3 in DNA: TGTGCCAGCAGCTCCCGGGACCCGGGCGACACCGGGGAGCTGTTTTTT.

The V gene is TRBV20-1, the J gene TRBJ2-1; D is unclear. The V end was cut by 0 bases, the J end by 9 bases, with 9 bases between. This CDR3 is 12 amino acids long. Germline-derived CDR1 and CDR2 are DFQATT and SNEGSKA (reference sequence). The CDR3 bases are TGCAGTGCTAGAGATTTAAAGGCTGAGCAGTTCTTC. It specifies CSARDLKAEQFF.